Below, 6 T cell receptor beta chains from the same sample are listed, as sequenced in a study of cytomegalovirus exposure and HLA in healthy donors. The study ran its PCR with 60 Vbeta and 13 Jbeta primers. Clones were read by immunoSEQ multiplex PCR, and TCRdb kept only the in-frame ones, dropping some. There are approximately 93,000 clones in the sample; 70% to 85% occur only once, and over 3% lies in the top ten. The specimen sequenced was PBMCs. The receptors come from a man over 45 in good health and CMV-seronegative.

The chain links TRBV5-1 to TRBJ2-4, with 14 positions matching TRBD2. This CDR3 comprises 20 residues. The V segment lost 2 bases and the J segment 1 base; nucleotides outside the gene matches: 11. The germline V gene has CDR1 SGHRS and CDR2 YFSETQ. CDR3 sequence: CASSLPLGTSGRVAKNIQYF. Here the CDR3 DNA reads TGCGCCAGCAGCTTACCACTCGGGACTAGCGGGAGAGTGGCCAAAAACATTCAGTACTTC.

This sequence joins TRBV28 and TRBJ2-2, with D maybe TRBD2 (5 bases). The germline gives CDR1 MDHEN, CDR2 SYDVKM. CDR3 size: 16 residues. V gave up 3 bases and J gave up 7 bases, with 18 bases separating them. The CDR3 here is CASSLELGRVGGELFF. In nucleotides, the CDR3 is TGTGCCAGCAGTTTGGAACTGGGGAGAGTTGGCGGGGAGCTGTTTTTT.

The sample holds one count of this clone. Other nucleotide sequences in the sample specify the same CDR3. The chain carries TRBV28 and TRBJ2-5, with 15 positions matching TRBD2. Germline V gene lookup returns CDR1 MDHEN and CDR2 SYDVKM. Trimming removed 6 bases from V and 5 bases from J; junction bases left unmatched: 7. This CDR3 comprises 16 residues. The CDR3 DNA reads as TGTGCCAGCAGCCCGGGACTAGCGGGAGGACGGGAGACCCAGTACTTC. Amino acid sequence: CASSPGLAGGRETQYF.

The chain couples TRBV7-9 to TRBJ2-3; 11 bases line up with TRBD2. Germline CDR1 SEHNR, CDR2 FQNEAQ (reference sequence). The CDR3 has 18 amino acids. Losses at the gene ends were 6 bases for V and 2 bases for J; bases not matched to a gene: 13. The CDR3 nucleotides are TGTGCCAGCAGTTCTCCCCTGCAGACTAGCGGGGCCACAGATACGCAGTATTTT. It translates to CASSSPLQTSGATDTQYF.

The V gene is TRBV2, the J gene TRBJ2-1; 11 nucleotides match TRBD2. The CDR3 extends over 14 amino acids. CDR1 SNHLY and CDR2 FYNNEI come from the germline V gene. Trimming took 7 bases from V and 5 from J; bases not matched to a gene: 4. This CDR3 is CASTGTSGDNEQFF. The CDR3 DNA reads TGTGCCAGCACCGGGACTAGCGGAGACAATGAGCAGTTCTTC. Together with reference TRBV2 and TRBJ2-1, the CDR3 gives the full variable domain: EPEVTQTPSHQVTQMGQEVILRCVPISNHLYFYWYRQILGQKVEFLVSFYNNEISEKSEIFDDQFSVERPDGSNFTLKIRSTKLEDSAMYFCASTGTSGDNEQFFGPGTRLTVL.

The gene calls are TRBV7-9 and TRBJ2-3; maybe TRBD2 (7 bases). This CDR3 region has 14 residues. Trimming stripped 6 bases from V and 5 bases from J, with 15 bases between. Germline assignment: CDR1 SEHNR and CDR2 FQNEAQ (reference sequence). CDR3 nucleotide sequence: TGTGCCAGCAGGGTGGGGGGGCGTGGAGATACGCAGTATTTT. Its translation is CASRVGGRGDTQYF.